This T cell receptor (beta chain) was sequenced for a study of CD8 T cells in ankylosing spondylitis. This clonotype has ten or more counts. Its antigen is not identified. The CDR3 covers 14 residues. The germline V and J ends were trimmed by 5 bases and 5 bases, with 15 bases remaining between them. Germline CDR1 SNHLY, CDR2 FYNNEI. TCRdb used MiXCR to reprocess the 5' RACE reads, holding one entry per CDR3 protein. The sample yields some 140,000 distinct CDR3 sequences, 7.5% to 9.5% seen once. Findings of the study overall: Reportedly, disease-linked clones are significantly enriched in ankylosing spondylitis patients' matched synovial fluid. What appeared characteristic of ankylosing spondylitis blood was a TCR beta motif of several highly homologous variants. Some of the motif variants had earlier been found in reactive arthritis patients' fluid and blood.

Sequencing was performed on synovial fluid, either unsorted or a sorted T cell fraction (not recorded which). The chain is built from TRBV2 and TRBJ2-5; a weak D match, TRBD1 (6 bases). The clonotype originates from a male donor with ankylosing spondylitis. The CDR3 nucleotides read TGTGCCAGCAGTTCTTTGGACAGTTGGGAGACCCAGTACTTC. Its protein is CASSSLDSWETQYF. Full variable domain (remainder filled in from reference TRBV2 and TRBJ2-5): EPEVTQTPSHQVTQMGQEVILRCVPISNHLYFYWYRQILGQKVEFLVSFYNNEISEKSEIFDDQFSVERPDGSNFTLKIRSTKLEDSAMYFCASSSLDSWETQYFGPGTRLLVL.